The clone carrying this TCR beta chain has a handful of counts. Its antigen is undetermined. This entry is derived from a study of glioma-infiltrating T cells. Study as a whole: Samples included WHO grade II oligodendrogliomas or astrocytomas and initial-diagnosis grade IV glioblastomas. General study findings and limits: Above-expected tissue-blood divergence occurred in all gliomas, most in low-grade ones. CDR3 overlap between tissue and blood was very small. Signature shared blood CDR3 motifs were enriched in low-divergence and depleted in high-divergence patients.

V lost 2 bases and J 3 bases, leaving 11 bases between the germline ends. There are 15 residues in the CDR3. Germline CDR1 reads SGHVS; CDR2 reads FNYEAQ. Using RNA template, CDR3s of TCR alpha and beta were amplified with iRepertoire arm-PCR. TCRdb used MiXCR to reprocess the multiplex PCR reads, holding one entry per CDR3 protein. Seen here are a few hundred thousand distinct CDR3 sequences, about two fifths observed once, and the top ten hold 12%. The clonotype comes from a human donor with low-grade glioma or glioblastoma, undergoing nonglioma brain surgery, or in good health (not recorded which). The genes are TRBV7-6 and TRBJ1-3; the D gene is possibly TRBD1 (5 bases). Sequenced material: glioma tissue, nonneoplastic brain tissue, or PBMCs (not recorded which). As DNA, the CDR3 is TGTGCCAGCAGCTTAATCTCGGGGGGTGGAAACACCATATATTTT. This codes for CASSLISGGGNTIYF.